These 16 T cell receptor beta chains were all obtained from the same sample, sequenced in a study of T cells expressing NK-cell markers. TCRdb reprocessed the 5' RACE reads, with one entry per CDR3 protein and no DNA. The repertoire table contains a few hundred thousand distinct CDR3 sequences. Sequenced: blood T cells: a sorted CD56 or NKG2C T cell subset, CD4+ or CD8+ T cells, or bulk PBMC T cells (not recorded which). The receptor source for this set is a man aged 18 to 69 in good health.

This chain uses TRBV4-2 with TRBJ2-7; as DNA is missing, the TRBD1 call by TCRdb cannot be tested. The CDR3 has 14 amino acids. Germline CDR1 and CDR2: LGHNA and YNFKEQ. The chain's CDR3 is CASSQGGRGYEQYF.

The gene calls are TRBV12-3 or TRBV12-4 and TRBJ2-1; TCRdb calls TRBD2, which cannot be checked without DNA. The CDR3 is 16 amino acids. The CDR3 region is CASSPRLAGTSNEQFF.

V usage is TRBV5-6 and J usage is TRBJ2-7; the D call from TCRdb, TRBD2, cannot be confirmed without DNA. CDR1 is SGHDT and CDR2 is YYEEEE in the germline V gene. The CDR3 runs 16 residues. CDR3: CASSALKGGFTYEQYF. Variable domain in full (rest from reference TRBV5-6 and TRBJ2-7): DAGVTQSPTHLIKTRGQQVTLRCSPKSGHDTVSWYQQALGQGPQFIFQYYEEEERQRGNFPDRFSGHQFPNYSSELNVNALLLGDSALYLCASSALKGGFTYEQYFGPGTRLTVT.

The chain is built from TRBV6-5 and TRBJ2-3. The CDR3 is 16 amino acids. From germline, CDR1 is MNHEY and CDR2 SVGAGI. The CDR3 here is CASSYRQIASTDTQYF.

The chain carries TRBV5-5 and TRBJ1-2. This CDR3 spans 15 amino acids. Germline-derived CDR1 and CDR2 are SGHKS and YYEKEE (reference sequence). CDR3: CASSLAQVINYGYTF.

The chain is built from TRBV14 and TRBJ2-2; TCRdb proposes TRBD1, but this gene call is untestable without DNA. Looked up from germline, CDR1 is SGHDN and CDR2 is FVKESK. This CDR3 contains 12 residues. The CDR3 sequence is CASSRQTGELFF.

The rearrangement joins TRBV18 to TRBJ2-5. Germline CDR1 is KGHSH and CDR2 is LQKENI. The CDR3 has 15 residues. The CDR3 sequence is CASSPSDSWGETQYF.

This rearrangement joins TRBV18 to TRBJ2-5; TCRdb gives TRBD1 as the D gene, but with no DNA this cannot be confirmed. Per germline, CDR1 KGHSH and CDR2 LQKENI. CDR3 length: 15 amino acids. CDR3 protein: CASSPPGTARETQYF.

J is TRBJ1-5 and V is TRBV29-1. CDR1 and CDR2 (germline): SQVTM, ANQGSEA. The CDR3 extends over 13 amino acids. The CDR3 region is CSVESGPNGPQHF.

The V gene is TRBV6-1, the J gene TRBJ2-7; TCRdb reports TRBD1, a call that lacks DNA to check it against. CDR3 length: 14 residues. The germline V gene has CDR1 MNHNS and CDR2 SASEGT. CDR3 residues: CASSPVWGDYEQYF.

This sequence joins TRBV12-3 or TRBV12-4 and TRBJ2-5; TCRdb's assignment of TRBD2 cannot be checked, as there is no DNA. The CDR3 is made up of 16 amino acids. This CDR3 is CASSDVSGGAWETQYF.

The rearrangement links TRBV5-6 to TRBJ2-3. Germline V lookup: CDR1 SGHDT, CDR2 YYEEEE. This CDR3 is built from 11 residues. CDR3 amino acids: CASRFLDTQYF.

The CDR3 region is CASSYSRGGAINEQFF. The chain couples TRBV6-5 to TRBJ2-1; the D call from TCRdb, TRBD2, cannot be confirmed without DNA. The CDR3 has 16 residues. Germline values: CDR1 MNHEY, CDR2 SVGAGI.

V usage is TRBV20-1 and J usage is TRBJ1-2. The CDR3 sequence is 15 residues long. Germline V gene data show CDR1 as DFQATT and CDR2 as SNEGSKA (reference sequence). The CDR3 spells CSARDRRQGGYGYTF.

The chain is built from TRBV12-3 or TRBV12-4 and TRBJ1-5; the TCRdb D gene call, TRBD1, has no DNA to confirm it. This CDR3 is built from 14 residues. The CDR3 sequence: CASSPRGGDQPQHF.

V gene TRBV12-3 or TRBV12-4 combines with J gene TRBJ2-1. This CDR3 region has 17 residues. Here the CDR3 reads CASSLAAKTASYNEQFF.